Listed below are T cell receptor beta chains from one sample, sequenced in a study of CD8 T cells in ankylosing spondylitis. MiXCR, applied by TCRdb to the 5' RACE reads, yields one record per CDR3 protein. The sample lists about 700,000 distinct CDR3 sequences; around 20% were seen once. Material for sequencing was blood, either unsorted or a sorted T cell fraction (not recorded which). These receptors were collected from a male donor with ankylosing spondylitis. The conserved cysteine and the conserved F or W are not part of the CDR3 here.

V gene	CDR3 protein
TRBV6-2/TRBV6-3	ASSRAGGGDEQF
TRBV2	ASSELGGEQF
TRBV12-3/TRBV12-4	ASSFVSGKETQY
TRBV20-1	SAGTSGGRQETQY
TRBV20-1	SARAGGSYEQY
TRBV25-1	ASSESGGLIDTQY
TRBV9	ASSQLSGGTQETQY
TRBV28	ASSKPVEADTQY
TRBV7-2	ASSLVYRSSYNSPLH
TRBV28	ASSLGAGGRGETQY
TRBV24-1	ATSDLGLPTGELF
TRBV7-8	ASSPDRGWETQY
TRBV20-1	SARVSESEAF
TRBV7-9	ASSLDGERPQY
TRBV20-1	SARALEARGYT
TRBV18	ASSPEAGGFSGNTIY